The 22 T cell receptor beta chains below were found in one sample sequenced in a study of blood T cell repertoires in COVID-19. Sequenced by immunoSEQ multiplex PCR; TCRdb stores in-frame clones only, minus some. The repertoire consists of 320,000 or so clones, with 89% occurring once and the leading ten covering approximately 4.7%. The sequenced material came from PBMCs or T cells enriched from blood (not recorded which). The receptors stem from a man between 60 and 75 years old who had recovered from COVID-19.

V gene TRBV28 combines with J gene TRBJ1-3, with D possibly TRBD1 on 5 matching bases. CDR1 is MDHEN, CDR2 SYDVKM, per germline. CDR3 size: 12 residues. The V end was cut by 6 bases, the J end by 4 bases, with 7 bases between. CDR3 nucleotide sequence: TGTGCCAGCAGCTCAGGGGGAAACACCATATATTTT. It is translated as CASSSGGNTIYF.

This clone appeared a few times. The chain has TRBV11-2 and TRBJ2-7; D is perhaps TRBD2 (6 bases). The germline CDR1 and CDR2 sequences are SGHAT and FQNNGV. CDR3 length: 15 residues. Trimming pared 5 bases from V and 3 bases from J, leaving 17 bases between. The CDR3 sequence: CASSPYGTVNYEQYF. In nucleotides, the CDR3 is TGTGCCAGCAGCCCATACGGGACTGTTAACTACGAGCAGTACTTC.

The chain couples TRBV10-3 to TRBJ1-5, with D uncertain. V gave up 0 bases and J gave up 5 bases, with 8 bases separating them. Per germline, CDR1 ENHRY and CDR2 SYGVKD. There are 14 residues in the CDR3. The CDR3 loop is CAISESGTDQPQHF. The CDR3 nucleotides read TGTGCCATCAGTGAGTCTGGCACAGATCAGCCCCAGCATTTT.

This chain joins TRBV11-2 and TRBJ2-5; D gene ambiguous. This CDR3 has 13 amino acids. V shed 1 base and J shed 4 bases, with 7 bases lying between them. The germline gives CDR1 SGHAT, CDR2 FQNNGV. The CDR3 here is CASSLGLGETQYF. CDR3 in DNA: TGTGCCAGCAGCTTAGGGCTAGGAGAGACCCAGTACTTC. Based on the CDR3 plus reference TRBV11-2 and TRBJ2-5, the full variable domain is EAGVAQSPRYKIIEKRQSVAFWCNPISGHATLYWYQQILGQGPKLLIQFQNNGVVDDSQLPKDRFSAERLKGVDSTLKIQPAKLEDSAVYLCASSLGLGETQYFGPGTRLLVL.

The V gene is TRBV7-9, the J gene TRBJ2-4, with D possibly matching TRBD1 (5 bases). The CDR3 extends over 18 amino acids. Looked up from germline, CDR1 is SEHNR and CDR2 is FQNEAQ (reference sequence). Deletions cut 1 base from V and 0 bases from J, with 16 bases between. CDR3 sequence: CASSLGTGKLLAKNIQYF. The CDR3, as DNA: TGTGCCAGCAGCTTAGGCACAGGAAAACTTCTAGCCAAAAACATTCAGTACTTC.

The rearrangement links TRBV30 to TRBJ2-1, with D possibly being TRBD1 (5 bases). Trimming pared 3 bases from V and 0 bases from J, leaving 9 bases between. In germline, CDR1 is GTSNPN, CDR2 SVGIG (reference sequence). The CDR3 has 14 amino acids. The CDR3 loop is CAWSRQSSYNEQFF. CDR3 nucleotides: TGTGCCTGGAGCAGACAGAGCTCCTACAATGAGCAGTTCTTC.

A few counts support this clone. The chain is built from TRBV15 and TRBJ1-5; 10 bases map to TRBD1. This CDR3 is 20 amino acids long. After removal of 0 bases from V and 4 bases from J, the junction contained 15 bases not matched to a gene. CDR1 LNHNV and CDR2 YYDKDF come from the germline V gene (reference sequence). The CDR3 region is CATSRDRGTGEALANQPQHF. In DNA, the CDR3 is TGTGCCACCAGCAGAGATCGAGGGACAGGGGAAGCGTTGGCGAATCAGCCCCAGCATTTT.

This rearrangement joins TRBV28 to TRBJ2-7; TRBD1 matches 9 bases. Germline V gene lookup returns CDR1 MDHEN and CDR2 SYDVKM. V lost 5 bases and J lost 1; bases outside the gene matches: 3. This CDR3 region has 14 residues. CDR3 residues: CASSRQGVSYEQYF. The CDR3 DNA is TGTGCCAGCAGTAGACAGGGGGTGTCCTACGAGCAGTACTTC.

The chain is built from TRBV18 and TRBJ2-1; the D gene is possibly TRBD1 (6 bases). Germline V CDR1 and CDR2: KGHSH, LQKENI. The CDR3 runs to 16 residues. V was trimmed by 8 bases and J by 2 bases, leaving 19 bases between them. The CDR3 reads CASTLDRSPAYNEQFF. Written as DNA, the CDR3 is TGTGCCAGCACCCTAGACAGGTCTCCCGCCTACAATGAGCAGTTCTTC.

This chain joins TRBV11-2 and TRBJ2-3; TRBD2 aligns across 14 bases. V shed 7 bases, J shed 4 bases, and the junction held 4 bases outside the gene matches. Germline CDR1 and CDR2: SGHAT and FQNNGV. The CDR3 length is 15 residues. In DNA form, the CDR3 reads TGTGCCAGCACCAGACTAGCGGGAGGGTCAGATACGCAGTATTTT. Translating gives CASTRLAGGSDTQYF.

V and J are TRBV6-5 and TRBJ2-3; no clear D gene. CDR3 length: 14 amino acids. The V gene's germline CDR1 is MNHEY and CDR2 SVGAGI. The V end was cut by 7 bases, the J end by 0 bases, with 11 bases between. CDR3 DNA sequence: TGTGCCAGCAATGCGCTCGGGAGCACAGATACGCAGTATTTT. This gives the protein CASNALGSTDTQYF.

This chain joins TRBV5-1 and TRBJ2-1; 13 bases fit TRBD2. The germline gives CDR1 SGHRS, CDR2 YFSETQ. V lost 3 bases, J lost 3 bases, and 6 bases stayed unmatched. This CDR3 is 17 amino acids long. The CDR3 DNA is TGCGCCAGCAGCTCAGAACTAGCGGGAGGGGTCTACAATGAGCAGTTCTTC. Translated: CASSSELAGGVYNEQFF.

V is TRBV2 and J is TRBJ1-2; 7 bases line up with TRBD1. The CDR3 consists of 13 residues. Germline loops: CDR1 SNHLY, CDR2 FYNNEI. V dropped 10 bases and J dropped 2; count of bases not matched to a gene: 7. CDR3 protein: CATQAGQNYGYTF. The DNA of the CDR3 is TGTGCCACTCAGGCGGGACAGAACTATGGCTACACCTTC.

The chain links TRBV9 to TRBJ1-4; D gene ambiguous. Trimming took 1 base from V and 0 from J, leaving 10 bases between them. This CDR3 comprises 16 residues. Germline CDR1 and CDR2: SGDLS and YYNGEE. The chain's CDR3 is CASSVREGATNEKLFF. The CDR3 nucleotides read TGTGCCAGCAGCGTAAGGGAGGGCGCAACTAATGAAAAACTGTTTTTT.

The rearrangement joins TRBV19 to TRBJ1-5; tentative D call: TRBD1 (5 bases). Trimming took off 6 bases at V and 6 bases at J, with 12 bases between the two ends. The germline V gene has CDR1 LNHDA and CDR2 SQIVND (reference sequence). CDR3 length equals 13 residues. The CDR3 DNA sequence: TGTGCCAGTAGGATGCAGGGAAGTCAGCCCCAGCATTTT. Translation gives CASRMQGSQPQHF.

The J gene is TRBJ2-1, the V gene TRBV5-1; 12 nucleotides match TRBD2. The V and J ends lost 4 bases and 4 bases, in that order; junction bases with no gene match: 6. This CDR3 region has 16 residues. The germline V gene has CDR1 SGHRS and CDR2 YFSETQ. CDR3 amino acids: CASSRTSGDPYNEQFF. The DNA for the CDR3 is TGCGCCAGCAGCCGGACTAGCGGGGATCCGTACAATGAGCAGTTCTTC.

The CDR3 loop reads CASSGLAGDYNEQFF. The CDR3 DNA sequence: TGTGCCAGCTCCGGCCTAGCGGGAGATTACAATGAGCAGTTCTTC. The rearrangement joins TRBV18 to TRBJ2-1, with TRBD2 matching over 10 bases. J was trimmed by 4 bases and V by 6 bases; bases with no gene match: 6. CDR3 length: 15 amino acids. CDR1 KGHSH and CDR2 LQKENI come from the germline V gene.

The V gene is TRBV19, the J gene TRBJ1-2, with a tentative D call TRBD1 (5 bases). CDR1 and CDR2 from the germline V gene are LNHDA and SQIVND (reference sequence). V lost 9 bases, J lost 4 bases, and 12 bases lay in between. The CDR3 is 12 residues long. CDR3 DNA sequence: TGTGCCAGCCACGGGAGGGGCTATGGCTACACCTTC. The encoded protein is CASHGRGYGYTF.

The rearrangement uses TRBV27 and TRBJ2-7; 8 bases align to TRBD2. The CDR3 spans 15 residues. Germline V lookup: CDR1 MNHEY, CDR2 SMNVEV (reference sequence). J gave up 5 bases and V 4 bases, and 10 bases lay outside the gene matches. CDR3 in DNA: TGTGCCAGCAGTTCTCTAAGCGGGAGTTACCACGAGCAGTACTTC. Amino acids: CASSSLSGSYHEQYF.

This clone was observed a few times. The V gene is TRBV18, the J gene TRBJ2-1, with TRBD2 matching over 11 bases. The germline CDR1 and CDR2 sequences are KGHSH and LQKENI. The CDR3 extends over 15 amino acids. Trimming cost V 3 bases and J 7 bases; bases outside gene matches: 5. CDR3 sequence reads: CASSPTSGSFNEQFF. The DNA for the CDR3 is TGTGCCAGCTCACCCACTAGCGGGAGTTTTAATGAGCAGTTCTTC.

The J gene is TRBJ2-7, the V gene TRBV19, with 8 bases aligning to TRBD2. This CDR3 spans 16 amino acids. Germline CDR1 reads LNHDA; CDR2 reads SQIVND (reference sequence). Germline trimming cut 6 bases from V and 1 base from J; bases unmatched to any gene: 11. The CDR3 sequence: CASRVAAGGPSYEQYF. The CDR3 region has the DNA TGTGCCAGTAGGGTCGCGGCGGGAGGTCCTTCCTACGAGCAGTACTTC.

J is TRBJ1-4 and V is TRBV6-5; possible D gene TRBD1, 6 bases. Germline values: CDR1 MNHEY, CDR2 SVGAGI. V was trimmed by 2 bases and J by 6 bases, leaving 10 bases between them. The CDR3 runs to 14 residues. CDR3 coding DNA: TGTGCCAGCAGTTACCGGGACAAAGATGAAAAACTGTTTTTT. This codes for CASSYRDKDEKLFF.